The present T cell receptor beta chain was sequenced within a study of shared clonotypes between healthy human individuals. In the case of this clone: Its antigen is unidentified.

Splitting of each subset's genomic DNA was done evenly across several immunoSEQ plates. Method: immunoSEQ multiplex PCR; TCRdb's copy keeps in-frame clones and lacks some. The table lists over 1.4 million clones, around 97% of them singletons. Germline assignment: CDR1 GTSNPN and CDR2 SVGIG (reference sequence). V gave up 5 bases and J gave up 4 bases; unmatched junction bases: 6. The CDR3 is 13 amino acids. Both subsets, CD45RA+ naive and CD45RA-negative memory, were split from the CD4+ cells. Overall study findings and caveats: Clonotype sharing among donors, it was expected, would be affected by sequencing depth.

V gene TRBV30 combines with J gene TRBJ1-1; 8 nucleotides match TRBD1. Sequenced material: naive CD4+ T cells sorted from blood. This sample's subset: CD45RA+ positively selected. This TCR derives from a young man in good health. The CDR3 coding sequence is TGTGCCTGGGCAGGACAGGGCTCCACTGAAGCTTTCTTT. This gives the protein CAWAGQGSTEAFF. The full variable domain, with the rest looked up from reference TRBV30 and TRBJ1-1, is SQTIHQWPATLVQPVGSPLSLECTVEGTSNPNLYWYRQAAGRGLQLLFYSVGIGQISSEVPQNLSASRPQDRQFILSSKKLLLSDSGFYLCAWAGQGSTEAFFGQGTRLTVV.